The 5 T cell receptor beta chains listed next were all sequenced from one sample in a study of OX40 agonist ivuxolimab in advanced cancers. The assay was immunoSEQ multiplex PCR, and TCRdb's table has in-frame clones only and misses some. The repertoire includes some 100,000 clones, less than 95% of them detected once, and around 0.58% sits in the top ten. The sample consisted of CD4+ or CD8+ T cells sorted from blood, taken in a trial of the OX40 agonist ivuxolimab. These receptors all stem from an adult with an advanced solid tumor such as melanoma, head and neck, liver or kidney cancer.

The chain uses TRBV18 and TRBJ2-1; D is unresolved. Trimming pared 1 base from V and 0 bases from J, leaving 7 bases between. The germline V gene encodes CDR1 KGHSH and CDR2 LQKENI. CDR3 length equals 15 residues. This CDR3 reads CASSPRQVSYNEQFF. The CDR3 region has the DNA TGTGCCAGCTCACCACGGCAAGTCTCCTACAATGAGCAGTTCTTC.

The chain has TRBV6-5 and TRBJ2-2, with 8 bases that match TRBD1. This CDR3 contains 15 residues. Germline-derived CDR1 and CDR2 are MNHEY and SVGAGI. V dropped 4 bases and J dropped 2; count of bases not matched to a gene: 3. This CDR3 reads CASSSDRGNTGELFF. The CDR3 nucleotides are TGTGCCAGCAGTTCCGACAGGGGAAACACCGGGGAGCTGTTTTTT.

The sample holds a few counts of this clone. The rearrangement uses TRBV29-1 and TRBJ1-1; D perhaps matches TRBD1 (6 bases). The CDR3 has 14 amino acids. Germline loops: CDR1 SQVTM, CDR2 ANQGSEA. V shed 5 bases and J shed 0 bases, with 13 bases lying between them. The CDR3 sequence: CSVRIGQMNTEAFF. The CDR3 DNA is TGCAGCGTTCGAATCGGACAGATGAACACTGAAGCTTTCTTT. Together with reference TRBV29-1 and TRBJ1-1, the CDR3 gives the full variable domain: SAVISQKPSRDICQRGTSLTIQCQVDSQVTMMFWYRQQPGQSLTLIATANQGSEATYESGFVIDKFPISRPNLTFSTLTVSNMSPEDSSIYLCSVRIGQMNTEAFFGQGTRLTVV.

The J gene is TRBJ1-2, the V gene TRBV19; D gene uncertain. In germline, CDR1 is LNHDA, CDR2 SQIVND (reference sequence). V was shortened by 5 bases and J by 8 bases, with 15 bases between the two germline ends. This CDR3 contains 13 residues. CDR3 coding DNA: TGTGCCAGTAGTGCAAGAGGGTACGAAGGCTACACCTTC. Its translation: CASSARGYEGYTF.

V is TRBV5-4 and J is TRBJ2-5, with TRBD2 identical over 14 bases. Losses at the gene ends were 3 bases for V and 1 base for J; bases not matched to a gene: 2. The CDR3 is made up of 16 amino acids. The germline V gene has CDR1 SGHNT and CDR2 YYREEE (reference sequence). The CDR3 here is CASSWGTSGGQETQYF. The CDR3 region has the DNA TGTGCCAGCAGCTGGGGGACTAGCGGGGGCCAAGAGACCCAGTACTTC. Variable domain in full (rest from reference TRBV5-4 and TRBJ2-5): ETGVTQSPTHLIKTRGQQVTLRCSSQSGHNTVSWYQQALGQGPQFIFQYYREEENGRGNFPPRFSGLQFPNYSSELNVNALELDDSALYLCASSWGTSGGQETQYFGPGTRLLVL.